The text below deals with one T cell receptor (beta chain). Its target is not known. TCRdb keeps only in-frame clones here, not all; method: immunoSEQ multiplex PCR. The sample has over 65,000 clones, about 86% seen once. CDR1 LNHDA and CDR2 SQIVND come from the germline V gene (reference sequence). This CDR3 spans 17 amino acids. V dropped 3 bases and J dropped 0 bases, with 15 bases sitting between them. This specimen comes from a study of OX40 agonist ivuxolimab in advanced cancers. Whole-study context: Ivuxolimab, an antibody that agonizes OX40 (CD134), was administered to the patients. Age averaged approximately 60 years (range about 20 to 79), and 70% to 85% were male. More than 35% of patients had received prior checkpoint inhibitor therapy.

Study results and limitations: Blood T cells, both CD4+ and CD8+, expanded clonally by week 6 at 0.1 to 3.0 mg/kg.

This clonotype was sampled from an adult with an advanced solid tumor such as melanoma, head and neck, liver or kidney cancer. The sample consisted of CD4+ or CD8+ T cells sorted from blood, taken in a trial of the OX40 agonist ivuxolimab. The V call is TRBV19, the J call TRBJ1-5; TRBD1 might be the D (5 bases). The CDR3 loop reads CASSIGYRRLSNQPQHF. CDR3 sequence (DNA): TGTGCCAGTAGTATCGGGTACAGGAGACTTAGCAATCAGCCCCAGCATTTT.